Reported below is one T cell receptor (beta chain). What it binds is not known. TCR beta CDR3 regions were amplified from RNA transcripts. The study used the HTBI primer set for a first-round RT-PCR of the TCR CDR3. TCRdb reanalysed the multiplex PCR reads using MiXCR and keeps one entry per CDR3 protein. This table has about 410,000 distinct CDR3 sequences, about 14% appearing once. The source of the sample is a study of T cells in Graves' hyperthyroidism and ophthalmopathy. Study findings and constraints: The model anticipated ophthalmopathy a median about 7 months pre-onset. Most thyroid-expanded clonotypes above 0.001 were also found in blood.

The study left out patients who had uncontrolled infection, other autoimmune disease, pregnancy or lactation. Together with thyroid ultrasound, orbital computed tomography, serum thyroxine and TRAb, clinical symptoms were used for diagnoses. The TCR sequence derives from a woman aged 25 to 39 with Graves' ophthalmopathy. Sequencing was performed on blood.

CDR3: CAWSVRRVGNTIYF. The CDR3 coding sequence is TGTGCCTGGAGTGTAAGAAGGGTAGGAAACACCATATATTTT. The chain uses TRBV30 and TRBJ1-3; D call uncertain. This CDR3 is 14 amino acids long. Trimming left V 0 bases short and J 4 bases short, with 10 bases between. Germline-derived CDR1 and CDR2 are GTSNPN and SVGIG (reference sequence). The whole variable domain, remainder taken from reference TRBV30 and TRBJ1-3, is SQTIHQWPATLVQPVGSPLSLECTVEGTSNPNLYWYRQAAGRGLQLLFYSVGIGQISSEVPQNLSASRPQDRQFILSSKKLLLSDSGFYLCAWSVRRVGNTIYFGEGSWLTVV.